One sample yielded the 14 T cell receptor beta chains listed below, sequenced in a study of identifying expanded T cells in peripheral blood. The table came from immunoSEQ multiplex PCR; TCRdb's copy has only in-frame clones and leaves some out. The sample lists tens of thousands of clones; 70% to 90% were seen once. The sample was blood. These receptors all come from a person between 18 and 75 years old in good health.

This rearrangement joins TRBV4-3 to TRBJ2-2; 13 positions match TRBD2. J gave up 6 bases and V 5 bases, and 3 bases lay outside the gene matches. The CDR3 sequence is 15 residues long. The germline CDR1 and CDR2 sequences are LGHNA and YSLEER. The CDR3 region is CASSSGLAGAGELFF. The CDR3 region has the DNA TGCGCCAGCAGCAGCGGACTAGCGGGAGCCGGGGAGCTGTTTTTT.

The V call is TRBV30, the J call TRBJ2-1, with 11 bases matching TRBD2. Germline V gene lookup returns CDR1 GTSNPN and CDR2 SVGIG (reference sequence). The CDR3 spans 14 residues. V gave up 4 bases and J gave up 7 bases; unmatched junction bases: 6. As DNA, the CDR3 is TGTGCCTGGAAAGGGACTAGCGGATTTAATGAGCAGTTCTTC. This codes for CAWKGTSGFNEQFF.

This chain uses TRBV4-1 with TRBJ2-5, with 8 bases identical to TRBD2. This CDR3 has 17 amino acids. V dropped 4 bases and J dropped 3; count of bases not matched to a gene: 13. Germline values: CDR1 MGHRA, CDR2 YSYEKL. CDR3 nucleotide sequence: TGCGCCAGCAGCCGGTCAGGGCTCGTCGGGGGGGAAGAGACCCAGTACTTC. Translating gives CASSRSGLVGGEETQYF.

The chain recombines TRBV21-1 with TRBJ2-3; the table calls TRBD2, which could not be checked here. TRBV21-1 represents a pseudogene. The CDR3 length is 16 residues. The CDR3 loop is CAIDIGSGASTDTQYF. The DNA for the CDR3 is TGTGCCATCGATATTGGTAGCGGAGCTAGCACAGATACGCAGTATTTT.

The chain carries TRBV14 and TRBJ2-1; D is possibly TRBD1 or TRBD2 (6 bases each). The germline CDR1 and CDR2 sequences are SGHDN and FVKESK. CDR3 length equals 16 residues. V shed 0 bases and J shed 4 bases, with 13 bases lying between them. Here the CDR3 DNA reads TGTGCCAGCAGCCAAGATGAGAGGGGGGCGTACAATGAGCAGTTCTTC. It encodes CASSQDERGAYNEQFF.

This clone was detected a few times. The chain is built from TRBV28 and TRBJ2-1, with D possibly TRBD1 on 6 matching bases. Germline lookup yields CDR1 MDHEN and CDR2 SYDVKM. The ends were cut back, 4 bases at V and 7 bases at J, with 17 bases in the middle. CDR3 length equals 15 residues. CDR3 nucleotides: TGTGCCAGCAGTTCCTGGACAGAGCAGGGTAATGAGCAGTTCTTC. It translates to CASSSWTEQGNEQFF.

The chain employs TRBV19 and TRBJ2-3; 7 nucleotides agree with TRBD2. J lost 0 bases, V lost 7 bases, and 4 bases had no gene match. The CDR3 runs 14 residues. Germline loops: CDR1 LNHDA, CDR2 SQIVND (reference sequence). CDR3 sequence reads: CASKTGGSTDTQYF. The CDR3 coding sequence is TGTGCCAGTAAAACCGGGGGGAGCACAGATACGCAGTATTTT.

V gene TRBV29-1 combines with J gene TRBJ2-2, with unresolved D. V lost 1 base to trimming and J lost 6 bases, with 6 bases between them. CDR3 length: 12 amino acids. The V gene's germline CDR1 is SQVTM and CDR2 ANQGSEA. DNA for the CDR3: TGCAGCGTTGAAGGAGGCGCCGGGGAGCTGTTTTTT. It codes for CSVEGGAGELFF.

The chain links TRBV15 to TRBJ2-2, with 7 bases fitting TRBD1. Germline V gene lookup returns CDR1 LNHNV and CDR2 YYDKDF (reference sequence). The trim removed 1 base at V and 4 bases at J, leaving 3 bases unmatched. This CDR3 has 15 residues. DNA of the CDR3: TGTGCCACCAGCAGAGGACAGGGTCCCACCGGGGAGCTGTTTTTT. It translates to CATSRGQGPTGELFF.

This sequence joins TRBV5-6 and TRBJ2-7; 9 bases fit TRBD1. Germline-derived CDR1 and CDR2 are SGHDT and YYEEEE. The CDR3 extends over 15 amino acids. V gave up 4 bases and J gave up 0 bases; unmatched junction bases: 5. The CDR3 protein is CASSDLQGASYEQYF. The CDR3 nucleotides read TGTGCCAGCAGCGACCTACAGGGGGCCTCCTACGAGCAGTACTTC.

The V gene is TRBV18, the J gene TRBJ1-2; 9 bases fit TRBD1. The V segment lost 0 bases and the J segment 2 bases; nucleotides outside the gene matches: 22. This CDR3 has 22 residues. The germline gives CDR1 KGHSH, CDR2 LQKENI. CDR3 DNA sequence: TGTGCCAGCTCACCACCCGGCAGCGGGACAGGGCTGATTAGGGTAACCAACTATGGCTACACCTTC. This translates into CASSPPGSGTGLIRVTNYGYTF.

With regard to this clone: This sample includes further DNA sequences coding for the same CDR3. The V gene is TRBV7-8, the J gene TRBJ1-3; D possibly corresponds to TRBD1 (5 bases). The CDR3 runs to 15 residues. Germline CDR1 reads SGHVS; CDR2 reads FQNEAQ. Trimming removed 2 bases at V and 4 bases at J, with 12 bases between. The CDR3 DNA is TGTGCCAGCAGCTTAAGCACCGGGACGGGAAACACCATATATTTT. Translating gives CASSLSTGTGNTIYF.

The chain has TRBV10-3 and TRBJ2-1; D is perhaps TRBD1 (7 bases). Looked up from germline, CDR1 is ENHRY and CDR2 is SYGVKD. The ends were cut back, 4 bases at V and 7 bases at J, with 14 bases in the middle. The CDR3 has 14 residues. The CDR3 loop reads CAISAGTAGNEQFF. CDR3 in DNA: TGTGCCATCAGTGCCGGGACAGCGGGTAATGAGCAGTTCTTC.

This clone was counted once. This chain links TRBV10-3 with TRBJ2-1; D is uncertain. Germline CDR1 ENHRY, CDR2 SYGVKD. The CDR3 runs 10 residues. V was shortened by 10 bases and J by 8 bases, with 9 bases between the two germline ends. CDR3 loop: CATSNDEQFF. Here the CDR3 DNA reads TGTGCCACGAGTAACGATGAGCAGTTCTTC.